The rows below give T cell receptor beta chains drawn from one sample of a study of T cells after yellow fever vaccination. TCRdb re-derived calls from the 5' RACE reads in MiXCR, one entry per CDR3 protein. Seen here are around 590,000 distinct CDR3 sequences, roughly an eighth observed once, and the top ten hold about 15%. The sequenced sample was PBMCs, obtained on the day of the yellow fever booster vaccination. Receptor source: a man aged 25-45 years who received the YFV17D yellow fever vaccine. Each CDR3 is given with its conserved first and last residue. The D gene is left open where the match is weak. Only part of the rows carry a size: once, few, many, or a class if the clone is expanded.

clone size | D gene | J gene | V gene | CDR3 protein | CDR3 DNA
- | - | TRBJ1-5 | TRBV3-1 | CASSQLQGPQHF | TGTGCCAGCAGCCAATTACAGGGCCCCCAGCATTTT
- | - | TRBJ1-6 | TRBV20-1 | CSGALTGNSPLHF | TGCAGTGGCGCCCTCACGGGAAATTCACCCCTCCACTTT
few | TRBD1 | TRBJ2-1 | TRBV2 | CASSWTGHNEQFF | TGTGCCAGCAGTTGGACAGGGCACAATGAGCAGTTCTTC
- | - | TRBJ2-2 | TRBV7-2 | CASSFRRGFNTGELFF | TGTGCCAGCAGCTTTCGACGGGGGTTTAACACCGGGGAGCTGTTTTTT
few | TRBD2 | TRBJ2-7 | TRBV6-5 | CASSSGLAGVHEQYF | TGTGCCAGCAGTTCCGGACTAGCGGGAGTCCACGAGCAGTACTTC
few | - | TRBJ2-3 | TRBV5-1 | CASSLETTQYF | TGCGCCAGCAGCTTAGAGACTACGCAGTATTTT
- | TRBD2 | TRBJ2-1 | TRBV19 | CASSIGSLAGNKYNEQFF | TGTGCCAGTAGTATAGGTTCCTTAGCGGGAAACAAGTACAATGAGCAGTTCTTC
few | TRBD2 | TRBJ2-3 | TRBV10-2 | CASSDPVLGRERSSDTQYF | TGCGCCAGCAGTGATCCGGTCTTAGGGCGGGAGCGTTCATCAGATACGCAGTATTTT
many | TRBD2 | TRBJ2-3 | TRBV24-1 | CATRELRAGGPTDTQYF | TGTGCCACCAGGGAGCTTAGGGCGGGAGGGCCCACAGATACGCAGTATTTT
few | - | TRBJ1-4 | TRBV5-1 | CASSLGPWGENEKLFF | TGCGCCAGCAGCTTGGGACCCTGGGGGGAAAATGAAAAACTGTTTTTT
- | TRBD1 | TRBJ2-1 | TRBV27 | CASRPGTGVYNEQFF | TGTGCCAGCAGACCCGGGACAGGGGTGTACAATGAGCAGTTCTTC
many | - | TRBJ2-7 | TRBV5-1 | CASSVDSYEQYF | TGCGCCAGCAGTGTCGACAGCTACGAGCAGTACTTC
many | - | TRBJ2-7 | TRBV19 | CASSLSSGYEQYF | TGTGCCAGTAGTCTCTCGAGCGGGTACGAGCAGTACTTC
few | - | TRBJ2-1 | TRBV11-2 | CASSLPATIYNEQFF | TGTGCCAGCAGCTTGCCGGCGACTATATACAATGAGCAGTTCTTC
- | - | TRBJ1-6 | TRBV20-1 | CSATPRAGSPLHF | TGCAGTGCTACGCCCAGGGCCGGGTCACCCCTCCACTTT
few | - | TRBJ2-7 | TRBV7-6 | CASSRGKGAYEQYF | TGTGCCAGCAGCCGCGGGAAGGGGGCCTACGAGCAGTACTTC
few | - | TRBJ2-1 | TRBV19 | CASSIARGSSEQFF | TGTGCCAGTAGTATAGCTAGAGGTAGCAGTGAGCAGTTCTTC